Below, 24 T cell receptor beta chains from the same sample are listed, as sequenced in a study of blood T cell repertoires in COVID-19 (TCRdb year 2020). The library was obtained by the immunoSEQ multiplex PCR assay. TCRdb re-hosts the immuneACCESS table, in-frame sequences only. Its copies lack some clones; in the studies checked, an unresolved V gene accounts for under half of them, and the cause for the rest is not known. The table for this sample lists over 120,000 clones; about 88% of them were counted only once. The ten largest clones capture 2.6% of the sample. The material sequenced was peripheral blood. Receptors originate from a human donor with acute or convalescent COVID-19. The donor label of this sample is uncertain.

The CDR3 region is CASSLLGRPPWDTQYF. The CDR3 DNA reads TGTGCCAGCAGCCTACTAGGGCGCCCCCCCTGGGATACGCAGTATTTT. The chain links TRBV3-1 (or the pseudogene TRBV3-2) to TRBJ2-3, with a tentative D call TRBD2 (5 bases). Deletions cut 4 bases from V and 6 bases from J, with 20 bases between. The CDR3 is made up of 16 amino acids. Germline V gene lookup returns CDR1 LGHDT and CDR2 YNNKEL (reference sequence).

This CDR3 is CASSRPGQYNSPLHF. DNA of the CDR3: TGCGCCAGCAGTCGCCCAGGACAGTATAATTCACCCCTCCACTTT. V is TRBV23-1 and J is TRBJ1-6; D perhaps matches TRBD1 (6 bases). TRBV23-1 counts as an open reading frame of uncertain function. V lost 4 bases, J lost 4 bases, and 11 bases lay in between. The CDR3 contains 15 residues.

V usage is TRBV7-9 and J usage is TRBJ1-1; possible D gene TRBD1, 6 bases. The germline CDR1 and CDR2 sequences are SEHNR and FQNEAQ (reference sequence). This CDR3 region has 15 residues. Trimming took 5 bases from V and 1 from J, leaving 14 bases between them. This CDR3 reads CASSPRSGANTEAFF. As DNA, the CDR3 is TGTGCCAGCAGCCCAAGGTCAGGGGCGAACACTGAAGCTTTCTTT.

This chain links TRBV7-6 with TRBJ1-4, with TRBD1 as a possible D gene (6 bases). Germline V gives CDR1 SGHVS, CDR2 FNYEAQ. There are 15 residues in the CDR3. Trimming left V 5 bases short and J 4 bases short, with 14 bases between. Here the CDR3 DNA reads TGTGCCAGCAGCCGAACTCAACAGGGTAATGAAAAACTGTTTTTT. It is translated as CASSRTQQGNEKLFF.

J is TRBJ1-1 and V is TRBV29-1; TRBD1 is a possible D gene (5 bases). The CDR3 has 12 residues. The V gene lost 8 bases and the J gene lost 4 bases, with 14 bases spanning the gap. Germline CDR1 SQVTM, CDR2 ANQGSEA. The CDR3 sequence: CSPRWGPTEAFF. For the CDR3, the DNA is TGCAGCCCGCGATGGGGCCCCACTGAAGCTTTCTTT.

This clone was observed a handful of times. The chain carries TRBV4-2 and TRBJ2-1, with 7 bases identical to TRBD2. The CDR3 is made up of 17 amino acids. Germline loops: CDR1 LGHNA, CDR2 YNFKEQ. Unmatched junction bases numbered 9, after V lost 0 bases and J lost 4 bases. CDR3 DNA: TGTGCCAGCAGCCAAGATAAGTCTAGCGGATTATACAATGAGCAGTTCTTC. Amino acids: CASSQDKSSGLYNEQFF.

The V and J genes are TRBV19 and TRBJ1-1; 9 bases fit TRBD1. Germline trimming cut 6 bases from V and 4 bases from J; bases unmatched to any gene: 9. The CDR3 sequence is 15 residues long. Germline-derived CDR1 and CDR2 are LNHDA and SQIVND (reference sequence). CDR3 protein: CASRGPGQGGTEAFF. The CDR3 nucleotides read TGTGCCAGTAGAGGACCGGGACAGGGCGGCACTGAAGCTTTCTTT.

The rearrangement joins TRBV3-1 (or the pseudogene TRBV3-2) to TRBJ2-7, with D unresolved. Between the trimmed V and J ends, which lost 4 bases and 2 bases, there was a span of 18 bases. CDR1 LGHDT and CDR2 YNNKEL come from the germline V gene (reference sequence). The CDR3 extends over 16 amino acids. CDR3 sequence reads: CASSPPRSIPPYEQYV. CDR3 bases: TGTGCCAGCAGCCCTCCGCGTTCGATCCCCCCCTACGAGCAGTACGTC.

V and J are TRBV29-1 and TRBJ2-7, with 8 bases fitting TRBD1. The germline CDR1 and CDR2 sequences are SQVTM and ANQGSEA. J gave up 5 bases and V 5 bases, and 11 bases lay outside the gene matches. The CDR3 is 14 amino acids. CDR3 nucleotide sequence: TGCAGCGTTCCCGCAGGGGGCGATTACGACGAGCAGTACTTC. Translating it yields CSVPAGGDYDEQYF.

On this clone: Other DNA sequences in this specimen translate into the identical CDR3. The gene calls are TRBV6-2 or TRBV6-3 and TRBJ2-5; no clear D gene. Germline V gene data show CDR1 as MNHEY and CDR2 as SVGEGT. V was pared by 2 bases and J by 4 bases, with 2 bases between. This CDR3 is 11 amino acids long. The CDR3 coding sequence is TGTGCCAGCAGTTACCGAGAGACCCAGTACTTC. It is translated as CASSYRETQYF.

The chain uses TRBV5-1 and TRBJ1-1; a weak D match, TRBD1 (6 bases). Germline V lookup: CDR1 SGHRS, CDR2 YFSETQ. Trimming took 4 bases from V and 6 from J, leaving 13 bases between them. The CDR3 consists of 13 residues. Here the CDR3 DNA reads TGCGCCAGCAGCAGGGGGGGTAAGCCTGAAGCTTTCTTT. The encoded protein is CASSRGGKPEAFF.

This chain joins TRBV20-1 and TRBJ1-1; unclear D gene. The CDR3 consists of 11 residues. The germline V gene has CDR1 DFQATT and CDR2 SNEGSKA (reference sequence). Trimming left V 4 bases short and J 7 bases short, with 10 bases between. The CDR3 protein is CSATNTNEAFF. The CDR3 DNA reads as TGCAGTGCTACCAATACTAATGAAGCTTTCTTT.

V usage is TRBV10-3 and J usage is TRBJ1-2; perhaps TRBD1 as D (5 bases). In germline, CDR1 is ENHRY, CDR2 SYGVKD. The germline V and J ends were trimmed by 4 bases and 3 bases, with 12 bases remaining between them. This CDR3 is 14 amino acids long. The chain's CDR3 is CAISGRGADYGYTF. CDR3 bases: TGTGCCATCAGTGGTCGCGGGGCTGACTATGGCTACACCTTC.

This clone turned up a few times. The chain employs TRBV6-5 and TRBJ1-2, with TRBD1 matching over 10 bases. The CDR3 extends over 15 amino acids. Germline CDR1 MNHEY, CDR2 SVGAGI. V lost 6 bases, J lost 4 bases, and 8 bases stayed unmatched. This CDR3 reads CASSPGQGSVYGYTF. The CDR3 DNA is TGTGCCAGCAGCCCGGGACAGGGGAGCGTCTATGGCTACACCTTC.

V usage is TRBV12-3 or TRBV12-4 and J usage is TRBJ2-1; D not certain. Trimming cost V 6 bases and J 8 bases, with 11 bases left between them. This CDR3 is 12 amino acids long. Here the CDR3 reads CASSILAHEQFF. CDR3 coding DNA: TGTGCCAGCAGCATCTTAGCCCATGAGCAGTTCTTC.

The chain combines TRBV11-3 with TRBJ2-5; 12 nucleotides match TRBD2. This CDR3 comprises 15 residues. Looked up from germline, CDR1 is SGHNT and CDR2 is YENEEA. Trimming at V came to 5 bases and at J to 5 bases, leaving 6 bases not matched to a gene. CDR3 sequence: CASSPSGGAGETQYF. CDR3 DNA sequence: TGTGCCAGCAGCCCTAGCGGGGGGGCGGGGGAGACCCAGTACTTC.

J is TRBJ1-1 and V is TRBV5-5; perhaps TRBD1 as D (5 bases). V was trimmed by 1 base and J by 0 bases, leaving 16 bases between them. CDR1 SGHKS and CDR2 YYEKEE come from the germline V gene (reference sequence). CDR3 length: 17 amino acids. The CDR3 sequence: CASSLISGPGMNTEAFF. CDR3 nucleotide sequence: TGTGCCAGCAGCTTGATTTCAGGGCCCGGTATGAACACTGAAGCTTTCTTT. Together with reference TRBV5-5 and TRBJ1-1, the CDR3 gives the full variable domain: DAGVTQSPTHLIKTRGQQVTLRCSPISGHKSVSWYQQVLGQGPQFIFQYYEKEERGRGNFPDRFSARQFPNYSSELNVNALLLGDSALYLCASSLISGPGMNTEAFFGQGTRLTVV.

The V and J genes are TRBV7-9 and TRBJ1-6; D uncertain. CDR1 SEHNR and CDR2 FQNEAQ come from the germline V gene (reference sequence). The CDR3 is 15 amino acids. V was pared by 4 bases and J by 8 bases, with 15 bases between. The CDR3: CASSWAQADHSPLHF. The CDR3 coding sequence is TGTGCCAGCAGCTGGGCCCAGGCCGATCATTCACCCCTCCACTTT.

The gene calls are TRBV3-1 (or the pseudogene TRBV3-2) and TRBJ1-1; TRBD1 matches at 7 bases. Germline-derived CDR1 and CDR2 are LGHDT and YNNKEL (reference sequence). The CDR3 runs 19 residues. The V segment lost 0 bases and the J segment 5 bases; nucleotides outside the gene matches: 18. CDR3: CASSQEGYGTAKGRTEAFF. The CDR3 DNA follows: TGTGCCAGCAGCCAAGAGGGCTACGGGACAGCCAAAGGACGGACTGAAGCTTTCTTT.

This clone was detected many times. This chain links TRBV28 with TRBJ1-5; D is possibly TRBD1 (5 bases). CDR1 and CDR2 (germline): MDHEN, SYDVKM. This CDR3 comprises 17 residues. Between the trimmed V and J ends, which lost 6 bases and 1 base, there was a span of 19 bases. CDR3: CASSPPSRVRSNQPQHF. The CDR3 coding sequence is TGTGCCAGCAGCCCCCCCAGCAGGGTGAGGAGCAATCAGCCCCAGCATTTT.

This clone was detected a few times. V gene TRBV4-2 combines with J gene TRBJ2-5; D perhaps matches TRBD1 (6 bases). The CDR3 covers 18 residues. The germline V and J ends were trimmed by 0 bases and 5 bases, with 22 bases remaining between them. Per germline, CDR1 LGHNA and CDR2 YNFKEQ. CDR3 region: CASSQEPRTASLRETQYF. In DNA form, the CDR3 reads TGTGCCAGCAGCCAAGAACCCAGGACAGCAAGCCTTCGGGAGACCCAGTACTTC.

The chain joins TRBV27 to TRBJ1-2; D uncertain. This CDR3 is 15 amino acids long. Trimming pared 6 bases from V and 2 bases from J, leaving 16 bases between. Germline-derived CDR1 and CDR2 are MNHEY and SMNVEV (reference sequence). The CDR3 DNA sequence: TGTGCCAGCAGCCCCGACATTTCGCTCAACTATGGCTACACCTTC. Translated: CASSPDISLNYGYTF.

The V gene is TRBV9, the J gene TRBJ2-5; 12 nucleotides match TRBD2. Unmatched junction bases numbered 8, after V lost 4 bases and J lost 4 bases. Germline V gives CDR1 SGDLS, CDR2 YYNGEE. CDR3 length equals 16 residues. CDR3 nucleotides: TGTGCCAGCAGCCCCCGGACTAGCGGGGCCTTAGAGACCCAGTACTTC. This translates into CASSPRTSGALETQYF.

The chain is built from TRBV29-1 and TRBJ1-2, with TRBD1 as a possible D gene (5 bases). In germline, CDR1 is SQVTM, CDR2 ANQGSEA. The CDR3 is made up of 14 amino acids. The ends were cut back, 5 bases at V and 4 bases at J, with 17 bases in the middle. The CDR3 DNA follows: TGCAGCGTTTATTCGGGGGGAGATAGCTATGGCTACACCTTC. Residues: CSVYSGGDSYGYTF.